This T cell receptor (beta chain) came from a study of Ad26.COV2.S vaccination and SARS-CoV-2 variants. In the study overall: The COV1001 Ad26.COV2.S trial arm included the donor. Recipients of Ad26.COV2.S got it intramuscularly, once or twice 56 days apart.

Study results and limitations: The breadth of spike-specific CD8+ and CD4+ T cell responses after vaccination was reportedly substantial.

Notes on this clone: Its target is not known.

Sample treatment: approximately 18 received Ad26.COV2.S at low or high dose, single or two shots; roughly five received placebo; per-sample allocation not given. Following the first vaccine or placebo injection, samples were taken on day 63. Method: immunoSEQ multiplex PCR; TCRdb's copy keeps in-frame clones and lacks some. The repertoire holds about 680,000 clones, with roughly 90% as singletons. The CDR3 is made up of 15 amino acids. Germline lookup yields CDR1 LNHDA and CDR2 SQIVND (reference sequence). V was cut by 1 base and J by 0 bases, with 10 bases left in between. The chain links TRBV19 to TRBJ2-7; D unclear. The sequence was obtained from a person aged 18-60 years who received the Ad26.COV2.S COVID-19 vaccine or a placebo. Specimen: peripheral blood, collected in a trial of Ad26.COV2.S vaccine versus placebo. The CDR3 is CASSIGGERSYEQYF. The CDR3 DNA sequence: TGTGCCAGTAGTATAGGAGGTGAGCGCTCCTACGAGCAGTACTTC.